This paragraph reports one T cell receptor (beta chain). This CDR3 spans 17 amino acids. Germline loops: CDR1 MNHNY, CDR2 SVGAGI (reference sequence). Losses at the gene ends were 2 bases for V and 3 bases for J; bases not matched to a gene: 6. TCRdb passed the 5' RACE reads through MiXCR, listing each CDR3 protein once. The table includes 250,000 or so distinct CDR3 sequences, 8% to 9.5% detected once. This entry is derived from a study of T-cell memory formation after mild COVID-19. The material sequenced was PBMCs or a T cell subset sorted from them (not recorded which). This rearrangement joins TRBV6-6 to TRBJ1-5, with 11 bases that match TRBD1. The origin of this receptor is a man aged 18 to 29 who had mild COVID-19 (a few samples of this study predate the infection). Cell type and time point are not known. The CDR3 reads CASSYTPGQGDNQPQHF. DNA for the CDR3: TGTGCCAGCAGTTACACTCCGGGACAGGGGGACAATCAGCCCCAGCATTTT.